This T cell receptor (beta chain) was documented in a study of T-cell reconstitution after alpha-beta-depleted transplantation in children. Preparation of the TCRbeta library involved a method that used unique molecular identifiers. TCRdb re-called the PCR reads with MiXCR, one entry per CDR3 protein. The repertoire consists of around 400,000 distinct CDR3 sequences, with about a fifth occurring once and the leading ten covering around 4%. Per the germline V gene, CDR1 is SGHRS and CDR2 is YFSETQ. This CDR3 comprises 17 residues. Deletions cut 4 bases from V and 2 bases from J, with 18 bases between.

This TCR came from a human donor who donated a stem cell graft to a child with acute myeloid leukemia. The rearrangement links TRBV5-1 to TRBJ2-2, with TRBD1 as a possible D gene (6 bases). The sequencing here drew on PBMCs from the stem cell graft donor, taken from the stem cell graft. CDR3 protein: CASSVGRGQSNTGELFF. Written as DNA, the CDR3 is TGCGCCAGCAGCGTCGGCAGGGGCCAATCAAACACCGGGGAGCTGTTTTTT.